Below are 26 T cell receptor beta chains sequenced from a single sample in a study of graft-versus-host responses after intestinal transplantation. Plating of about 200,000 CFSE-labeled responder cells was done together with about 200,000 irradiated, violet-dye-labeled stimulator cells. Libraries were prepared by immunoSEQ multiplex PCR; TCRdb keeps only in-frame clonotypes and omits some of them. The table records about 21,000 clones, roughly 33% of them present only once. Sample: alloreactive CD8+ T cells from a mixed lymphocyte reaction culture, taken before intestinal transplant. Subset: CFSE-low proliferating T cells sorted from approximately 6-day pre-transplant mixed lymphocyte reaction (GvH or HvG direction). The receptors here all came from a human patient who received an intestinal transplant.

This clone appeared a few times. The genes are TRBV4-1 and TRBJ2-7; 16 bases map to TRBD2. Losses at the gene ends were 3 bases for V and 10 bases for J; bases not matched to a gene: 6. CDR3 length: 15 residues. Germline V gene data show CDR1 as MGHRA and CDR2 as YSYEKL. CDR3 sequence: CASSQSGLAGGPQYF. The DNA for the CDR3 is TGCGCCAGCAGCCAGTCGGGACTAGCGGGAGGGCCTCAGTACTTC.

This clone was seen more than once but under ten times. This chain connects TRBV7-9 to TRBJ2-5; no definite D call. Germline V lookup: CDR1 SEHNR, CDR2 FQNEAQ (reference sequence). Trimming removed 1 base from V and 6 bases from J, with 3 bases in between. The CDR3 sequence is 11 residues long. The CDR3 sequence: CASSLGQTQYF. CDR3 nucleotides: TGTGCCAGCAGCTTAGGTCAGACCCAGTACTTC.

This sequence joins TRBV13 and TRBJ1-2; D remains unclear. This CDR3 is 14 amino acids long. Germline CDR1 reads PRHDT; CDR2 reads FYEKMQ (reference sequence). With 5 bases removed from V and 3 bases from J, the gap between germline ends came to 13 bases. The CDR3 region has the DNA TGTGCCAGCAGCCCCCTGGAGACGCACTATGGCTACACCTTC. This sequence encodes CASSPLETHYGYTF.

This clone has a handful of counts. The chain uses TRBV6-5 and TRBJ1-2; D gene unclear. Germline V gene data show CDR1 as MNHEY and CDR2 as SVGAGI. The germline V and J ends were trimmed by 0 bases and 8 bases, with 16 bases remaining between them. CDR3 length: 15 residues. The CDR3 nucleotides read TGTGCCAGCAGTTACTCAACGGGGAGTTTGAACGGCTACACCTTC. As protein: CASSYSTGSLNGYTF.

This clone was seen a handful of times. The V and J genes are TRBV4-1 and TRBJ2-5, with TRBD1 matching 7 bases. The CDR3 extends over 15 amino acids. The germline V gene has CDR1 MGHRA and CDR2 YSYEKL. The trim removed 5 bases at V and 5 bases at J, leaving 11 bases unmatched. The CDR3 sequence: CASSTNPGTAETQYF. CDR3 nucleotides: TGCGCCAGCAGCACCAACCCCGGGACAGCGGAGACCCAGTACTTC.

This clone was seen more than once but under ten times. V and J are TRBV11-2 and TRBJ1-1; possible D gene TRBD1, 5 bases. V was shortened by 5 bases and J by 1 base, with 14 bases between the two germline ends. The CDR3 has 15 amino acids. CDR1 is SGHAT, CDR2 FQNNGV, per germline. This CDR3 is CASSQGRSPNTEAFF. The DNA of the CDR3 is TGTGCCAGCAGCCAGGGAAGGAGTCCGAACACTGAAGCTTTCTTT.

This clone has only a few counts. The chain combines TRBV4-3 with TRBJ1-5; unclear D gene. CDR1 LGHNA and CDR2 YSLEER come from the germline V gene. CDR3 length: 15 amino acids. V lost 1 base and J 0 bases, leaving 7 bases between the germline ends. CDR3 in amino acids: CASSQVRGSNQPQHF. For the CDR3, the DNA is TGCGCCAGCAGCCAAGTACGGGGTAGCAATCAGCCCCAGCATTTT.

In this sample, this clone turned up a few times. The chain employs TRBV11-2 and TRBJ2-2; 10 bases map to TRBD2. V lost 1 base, J lost 7 bases, and 6 bases stayed unmatched. Germline V gene sequence: CDR1 SGHAT, CDR2 FQNNGV. The CDR3 length is 16 residues. The CDR3 region has the DNA TGTGCCAGCAGCTTAGCCCCTAGCGGGAGACACGGGGAGCTGTTTTTT. Its translation is CASSLAPSGRHGELFF.

This clone was observed a handful of times. The chain couples TRBV7-9 to TRBJ2-1, with D perhaps TRBD1 or TRBD2 (5 bases each). The CDR3 loop spans 16 amino acids. Germline V CDR1 and CDR2: SEHNR, FQNEAQ (reference sequence). The germline V and J ends were trimmed by 5 bases and 5 bases, with 19 bases remaining between them. CDR3 in amino acids: CASSTNRDGMDNEQFF. For the CDR3, the DNA is TGTGCCAGCAGCACAAACCGGGACGGCATGGACAATGAGCAGTTCTTC.

The rearrangement uses TRBV6-5 and TRBJ2-1; 8 bases map to TRBD2. Trimming took 5 bases from V and 8 from J; bases not matched to a gene: 8. Germline lookup yields CDR1 MNHEY and CDR2 SVGAGI. The CDR3 spans 14 residues. The DNA of the CDR3 is TGTGCCAGCAGTCCCCGGGGGGGGTTTGATGAGCAGTTCTTC. This gives the protein CASSPRGGFDEQFF.

This clone has only a few counts. The J gene is TRBJ1-2, the V gene TRBV5-4; D gene ambiguous. Trimming stripped 0 bases from V and 7 bases from J, with 7 bases between. The CDR3 totals 12 residues. Germline CDR1 and CDR2: SGHNT and YYREEE (reference sequence). This CDR3 reads CASSLGSGGYTF. The CDR3 DNA is TGTGCCAGCAGCTTGGGGTCGGGTGGCTACACCTTC.

This clone was counted only a few times. CDR3 DNA sequence: TGTGCCAGCAGTCCCAGGGGGGATACTGAAGCTTTCTTT. Protein product: CASSPRGDTEAFF. V usage is TRBV6-1 and J usage is TRBJ1-1; 7 positions agree with TRBD1. This CDR3 has 13 residues. Germline CDR1 MNHNS, CDR2 SASEGT. V shed 5 bases, J shed 5 bases, and the junction held 5 bases outside the gene matches.

This chain connects TRBV18 to TRBJ1-3, with unresolved D. V was trimmed by 0 bases and J by 0 bases, leaving 9 bases between them. Germline V gene sequence: CDR1 KGHSH, CDR2 LQKENI. The CDR3 totals 16 residues. The DNA of the CDR3 is TGTGCCAGCTCACCACCGCCGGTGAGCTCTGGAAACACCATATATTTT. Translating gives CASSPPPVSSGNTIYF.

This clone was picked up a small number of times. This sequence joins TRBV25-1 and TRBJ2-5; weak D call: TRBD2 (7 bases). Germline loops: CDR1 MGHDK, CDR2 SYGVNS. This CDR3 comprises 15 residues. Trimming stripped 2 bases from V and 3 bases from J, with 13 bases between. The CDR3 sequence: CASSERGGPKETQYF. The CDR3 nucleotides read TGTGCCAGCAGTGAACGCGGGGGCCCTAAAGAGACCCAGTACTTC.

V is TRBV4-2 and J is TRBJ2-7, with D possibly being TRBD2 (6 bases). The V end was cut by 0 bases, the J end by 1 base, with 16 bases between. Germline CDR1 LGHNA, CDR2 YNFKEQ. The length of the CDR3 is 17 residues. The CDR3 DNA sequence: TGTGCCAGCAGCCAAGAAGTTGTAGCGGAGATATCCTACGAGCAGTACTTC. Translation: CASSQEVVAEISYEQYF.

The chain recombines TRBV11-1 with TRBJ2-1; 10 bases fit TRBD1. CDR3 length: 12 residues. V was clipped by 5 bases and J by 8 bases; unmatched bases: 0. CDR1 is SGHAT and CDR2 is FQDESV in the germline V gene (reference sequence). The CDR3 protein is CASSGQGDEQFF. The CDR3, as DNA: TGTGCCAGCAGCGGACAGGGGGATGAGCAGTTCTTC.

CDR3 DNA sequence: TGTGCCAGCAGCTTAGAAGGCCGGGGGTACGAGCAGTACTTC. This sequence encodes CASSLEGRGYEQYF. J is TRBJ2-7 and V is TRBV7-6; TRBD2 is a possible D gene (6 bases). Germline lookup yields CDR1 SGHVS and CDR2 FNYEAQ. Trimming left V 1 base short and J 4 bases short, with 11 bases between. The CDR3 loop spans 14 amino acids.

V is TRBV28 and J is TRBJ2-7; D may be TRBD2 (6 bases). V lost 5 bases to trimming and J lost 2 bases, with 13 bases between them. The CDR3 consists of 14 residues. Germline CDR1 reads MDHEN; CDR2 reads SYDVKM. The CDR3 is CASSPLGLAYEQYF. The CDR3, as DNA: TGTGCCAGCAGTCCCCTGGGACTGGCCTACGAGCAGTACTTC.

The V call is TRBV6-1, the J call TRBJ2-7; D ambiguous. Germline V lookup: CDR1 MNHNS, CDR2 SASEGT. V lost 2 bases and J lost 2, with 10 bases in between. This CDR3 is built from 14 residues. The CDR3 reads CASSEFAGTYEQYF. The CDR3 nucleotides read TGTGCCAGCAGTGAATTCGCAGGTACCTACGAGCAGTACTTC.

This clone appeared once. The rearrangement links TRBV6-5 to TRBJ2-1, with a possible D match to TRBD2 (7 bases). Germline V gene sequence: CDR1 MNHEY, CDR2 SVGAGI. Trimming left V 6 bases short and J 4 bases short, with 13 bases between. This CDR3 region has 14 residues. The CDR3 loop reads CASRGGGDYNEQFF. The DNA of the CDR3 is TGTGCCAGCAGAGGAGGGGGGGATTACAATGAGCAGTTCTTC.

This clone has just a few counts. The V gene is TRBV6-5, the J gene TRBJ2-7; D perhaps matches TRBD2 (5 bases). CDR1 is MNHEY and CDR2 is SVGAGI in the germline V gene. V lost 2 bases, J lost 0 bases, and 5 bases lay in between. This CDR3 spans 13 amino acids. The DNA of the CDR3 is TGTGCCAGCAGTTACCGGGGCTCCTACGAGCAGTACTTC. This encodes CASSYRGSYEQYF.

This clone is judged medium-sized (0.01 to 0.1%). V usage is TRBV12-5 and J usage is TRBJ2-1, with 10 bases aligning to TRBD2. The J segment lost 5 bases and the V segment lost 5 bases, leaving 6 bases of the junction unmatched. The germline CDR1 and CDR2 sequences are LGHNT and FRNRAP. CDR3 size: 15 residues. The CDR3 reads CASGIAGGANNEQFF. The CDR3 DNA follows: TGTGCTAGTGGTATAGCGGGAGGTGCTAACAATGAGCAGTTCTTC.

A few counts support this clone. The V gene is TRBV5-4, the J gene TRBJ1-1, with TRBD1 as a possible D gene (5 bases). The CDR3 consists of 13 residues. With 5 bases removed from V and 6 bases from J, the gap between germline ends came to 14 bases. In germline, CDR1 is SGHNT, CDR2 YYREEE (reference sequence). DNA for the CDR3: TGTGCCAGCAGTTCAGCAGGGTACCCTGAAGCTTTCTTT. Its translation is CASSSAGYPEAFF.

The gene calls are TRBV27 and TRBJ1-2; weak D call: TRBD1 (5 bases). This CDR3 is built from 13 residues. V lost 7 bases to trimming and J lost 0 bases, with 9 bases between them. Germline values: CDR1 MNHEY, CDR2 SMNVEV (reference sequence). This chain's CDR3 is CASIGAPNYGYTF. The CDR3 nucleotides read TGTGCCAGCATAGGGGCCCCTAACTATGGCTACACCTTC.

This clone was seen a handful of times. The chain uses TRBV15 and TRBJ2-5; the D is unclear. The CDR3 is made up of 13 amino acids. Germline CDR1 reads LNHNV; CDR2 reads YYDKDF (reference sequence). With 1 base removed from V and 4 bases from J, the gap between germline ends came to 7 bases. CDR3 region: CATSRVVAETQYF. In DNA, the CDR3 is TGTGCCACCAGCAGAGTCGTAGCAGAGACCCAGTACTTC.

The chain couples TRBV9 to TRBJ2-3; 7 nucleotides align to TRBD2. The CDR3 totals 16 residues. From germline, CDR1 is SGDLS and CDR2 YYNGEE. V was pared by 0 bases and J by 2 bases, with 6 bases of the junction left unmatched. DNA of the CDR3: TGTGCCAGCAGCGTAGTGTCTAGCGGTGCCACAGATACGCAGTATTTT. It codes for CASSVVSSGATDTQYF.